Below, 32 T cell receptor beta chains from the same sample are listed, as sequenced in a study of OX40 agonist ivuxolimab in advanced cancers. Profiled with immunoSEQ multiplex PCR; TCRdb holds only in-frame clones, not every one. Among tens of thousands of clones listed, roughly 90% were seen once. This sample comprised CD4+ or CD8+ T cells sorted from blood, obtained in a trial of the OX40 agonist ivuxolimab. All receptors come from an adult with an advanced solid tumor such as melanoma, head and neck, liver or kidney cancer.

The chain recombines TRBV7-9 with TRBJ2-1; TRBD2 agrees at 12 bases. V lost 1 base and J lost 8; bases outside the gene matches: 12. The CDR3 spans 18 residues. CDR1 is SEHNR, CDR2 FQNEAQ, per germline (reference sequence). For the CDR3, the DNA is TGTGCCAGCAGCTTAGTGTTGTCGCCTAGCGGGAGGGTCGATGAGCAGTTCTTC. Protein product: CASSLVLSPSGRVDEQFF.

This chain's CDR3 is CASSQPSWAGSYGYTF. CDR3 DNA sequence: TGCGCCAGCAGCCAACCCTCCTGGGCCGGATCCTATGGCTACACCTTC. The J gene is TRBJ1-2, the V gene TRBV4-1; D is unresolved. The V end lost 2 bases, the J end lost 4 bases, and 17 bases lay between the germline ends. The length of the CDR3 is 16 residues. The V gene's germline CDR1 is MGHRA and CDR2 YSYEKL.

The V call is TRBV6-6, the J call TRBJ2-7, with D possibly matching TRBD1 (5 bases). Germline lookup yields CDR1 MNHNY and CDR2 SVGAGI (reference sequence). This CDR3 region has 14 residues. Trimming left V 7 bases short and J 2 bases short, with 15 bases between. The DNA for the CDR3 is TGTGCCAGCACCCCACCTGAAGGGGCCTACGAGCAGTACTTC. Its translation: CASTPPEGAYEQYF.

The chain combines TRBV30 with TRBJ2-5, with TRBD1 as a possible D gene (6 bases). The V end lost 2 bases, the J end lost 2 bases, and 9 bases lay between the germline ends. There are 13 residues in the CDR3. From germline, CDR1 is GTSNPN and CDR2 SVGIG (reference sequence). The CDR3 is CAWSSDSQETQYF. CDR3 nucleotide sequence: TGTGCCTGGAGTTCGGACAGTCAAGAGACCCAGTACTTC.

The chain couples TRBV6-5 to TRBJ2-1; 8 bases fit TRBD1. CDR3 length: 13 residues. J lost 10 bases, V lost 2 bases, and 4 bases had no gene match. Per the germline V gene, CDR1 is MNHEY and CDR2 is SVGAGI. The DNA for the CDR3 is TGTGCCAGCAGTTACCTCGCAGGGGGCGAGCAGTTCTTC. Residues: CASSYLAGGEQFF.

This sequence joins TRBV11-3 and TRBJ1-2; TRBD1 matches at 7 bases. CDR3 length equals 13 residues. The germline V gene encodes CDR1 SGHNT and CDR2 YENEEA. The ends lost 5 bases at V and 2 bases at J; junction bases unmatched: 2. The CDR3 nucleotides are TGTGCCAGCAGCACAGGGGTCAACTATGGCTACACCTTC. Protein sequence: CASSTGVNYGYTF.

The gene calls are TRBV27 and TRBJ1-1; a possible D gene is TRBD1 (5 bases). Germline V gives CDR1 MNHEY, CDR2 SMNVEV (reference sequence). The CDR3 consists of 15 residues. The V gene lost 4 bases and the J gene lost 5 bases, with 17 bases spanning the gap. This CDR3 reads CASSSEAGMGTEAFF. The CDR3 DNA reads TGTGCCAGCAGTTCTGAGGCAGGGATGGGAACTGAAGCTTTCTTT.

The chain couples TRBV9 to TRBJ2-3; a possible D gene is TRBD2 (6 bases). The CDR3 is 15 amino acids. V was shortened by 3 bases and J by 3 bases, with 14 bases between the two germline ends. Germline values: CDR1 SGDLS, CDR2 YYNGEE. The CDR3 loop is CASSASGSATDTQYF. The CDR3 nucleotides are TGTGCCAGCAGCGCTTCCGGGAGCGCAACAGATACGCAGTATTTT. Based on the CDR3 plus reference TRBV9 and TRBJ2-3, the full variable domain is DSGVTQTPKHLITATGQRVTLRCSPRSGDLSVYWYQQSLDQGLQFLIQYYNGEERAKGNILERFSAQQFPDLHSELNLSSLELGDSALYFCASSASGSATDTQYFGPGTRLTVL.

V and J are TRBV6-5 and TRBJ1-5; 7 bases align to TRBD1. This CDR3 has 13 residues. V dropped 9 bases and J dropped 1; count of bases not matched to a gene: 3. Germline loops: CDR1 MNHEY, CDR2 SVGAGI. The CDR3 coding sequence is TGTGCCAGTTCAGGGGGGAGCAATCAGCCCCAGCATTTT. It yields the protein CASSGGSNQPQHF.

This CDR3 is CASSLSGTLKNIQYF. CDR3 coding DNA: TGTGCCAGCAGCTTATCAGGGACCCTCAAAAACATTCAGTACTTC. The V gene is TRBV5-4, the J gene TRBJ2-4; D tentatively fits TRBD1 or TRBD2 (5 bases each). Germline V gene data show CDR1 as SGHNT and CDR2 as YYREEE (reference sequence). The V gene lost 2 bases and the J gene lost 3 bases, with 12 bases spanning the gap. The CDR3 is 15 amino acids. The whole variable domain, filled in from reference TRBV5-4 and TRBJ2-4, reads ETGVTQSPTHLIKTRGQQVTLRCSSQSGHNTVSWYQQALGQGPQFIFQYYREEENGRGNFPPRFSGLQFPNYSSELNVNALELDDSALYLCASSLSGTLKNIQYFGAGTRLSVL.

The chain carries TRBV9 and TRBJ2-1; 7 bases match TRBD2. Germline V gene lookup returns CDR1 SGDLS and CDR2 YYNGEE. V lost 0 bases, J lost 6 bases, and 12 bases stayed unmatched. CDR3 length: 17 residues. The CDR3 protein is CASSVAPVAGETNEQFF. The CDR3 coding sequence is TGTGCCAGCAGCGTAGCCCCCGTTGCGGGAGAAACCAATGAGCAGTTCTTC.

V is TRBV25-1 and J is TRBJ2-7; D unresolved. With 3 bases removed from V and 3 bases from J, the gap between germline ends came to 3 bases. This CDR3 is 11 amino acids long. Looked up from germline, CDR1 is MGHDK and CDR2 is SYGVNS. As DNA, the CDR3 is TGTGCCAGCAGTGACGGCTACGAGCAGTACTTC. Translation: CASSDGYEQYF.

This clone was counted a few times. The chain carries TRBV5-1 and TRBJ2-2; 8 nucleotides align to TRBD1. The CDR3 runs to 17 residues. V was pared by 1 base and J by 5 bases, with 10 bases of the junction left unmatched. Germline V gene data show CDR1 as SGHRS and CDR2 as YFSETQ. The CDR3 DNA sequence: TGCGCCAGCAGCTTGTTATTCACAGGGGGAGAAACCGGGGAGCTGTTTTTT. It encodes CASSLLFTGGETGELFF.

The chain is built from TRBV6-6 and TRBJ2-7, with D maybe TRBD2 (5 bases). The CDR3 covers 16 residues. CDR1 is MNHNY, CDR2 SVGAGI, per germline (reference sequence). V lost 6 bases to trimming and J lost 2 bases, with 20 bases between them. Here the CDR3 reads CASSPTSGIITYEQYF. CDR3 DNA sequence: TGTGCCAGCAGCCCAACCTCCGGGATTATAACCTACGAGCAGTACTTC.

The gene calls are TRBV25-1 and TRBJ2-3; 7 bases align to TRBD2. CDR1 MGHDK and CDR2 SYGVNS come from the germline V gene. CDR3 length equals 16 residues. Trimming took 5 bases from V and 2 from J; bases not matched to a gene: 10. The CDR3 coding sequence is TGTGCCAGCAGTCACTACTCAGCGGGAACCACAGATACGCAGTATTTT. It codes for CASSHYSAGTTDTQYF.

The chain joins TRBV15 to TRBJ2-3, with D unclear. The CDR3 is 17 residues long. Germline assignment: CDR1 LNHNV and CDR2 YYDKDF (reference sequence). The V and J ends lost 0 bases and 3 bases respectively, with 16 bases between them. CDR3 sequence (DNA): TGTGCCACCAGCAGAGATCTTGCGGATGGACGAACAGATACGCAGTATTTT. It encodes CATSRDLADGRTDTQYF.

As for this clone: This CDR3 is also generated by other DNA sequences in the sample. The chain carries TRBV20-1 and TRBJ2-7; D not resolved. There are 9 residues in the CDR3. The V gene lost 4 bases and the J gene lost 6 bases, with 4 bases spanning the gap. Germline values: CDR1 DFQATT, CDR2 SNEGSKA (reference sequence). CDR3 in amino acids: CSANPEQYF. In DNA form, the CDR3 reads TGCAGTGCTAACCCCGAGCAGTACTTC.

J is TRBJ2-2 and V is TRBV30, with D tentatively TRBD1 (6 bases). Germline CDR1 is GTSNPN and CDR2 is SVGIG (reference sequence). The CDR3 loop spans 13 amino acids. Trimming pared 3 bases from V and 5 bases from J, leaving 10 bases between. CDR3 in DNA: TGTGCCTGGAGGGTAGGGGGAACCGGGGAGCTGTTTTTT. As protein: CAWRVGGTGELFF.

The V gene is TRBV7-3, the J gene TRBJ2-3; possible D gene TRBD2, 5 bases. Germline-derived CDR1 and CDR2 are SGHTA and FQGTGA. V lost 2 bases to trimming and J lost 0 bases, with 9 bases between them. This CDR3 has 15 amino acids. The CDR3 region has the DNA TGTGCCAGCAGCTTAGCGGGTGTTAGCACAGATACGCAGTATTTT. The encoded protein is CASSLAGVSTDTQYF.

V gene TRBV2 combines with J gene TRBJ1-1; D gene uncertain. From germline, CDR1 is SNHLY and CDR2 FYNNEI. This CDR3 is built from 14 residues. V was cut by 2 bases and J by 1 base, with 8 bases left in between. CDR3 sequence: CASSEFQANTEAFF. The CDR3 coding sequence is TGTGCCAGCAGTGAATTTCAGGCGAACACTGAAGCTTTCTTT.

This sequence joins TRBV29-1 and TRBJ2-5; 8 bases agree with TRBD2. This CDR3 is built from 14 residues. Germline V gives CDR1 SQVTM, CDR2 ANQGSEA. The V gene end was trimmed by 3 bases and the J gene end by 4 bases; junction bases not matched to a gene: 7. CDR3 in amino acids: CSVEIAGGGETQYF. The CDR3 DNA reads TGCAGCGTTGAGATTGCGGGAGGAGGAGAGACCCAGTACTTC.

The chain recombines TRBV2 with TRBJ2-2; no clear D gene. V lost 3 bases and J lost 1, with 12 bases in between. Germline values: CDR1 SNHLY, CDR2 FYNNEI. The CDR3 contains 16 residues. The DNA of the CDR3 is TGTGCCAGCAGTGACCAGGTCGGATTGAACACCGGGGAGCTGTTTTTT. This sequence encodes CASSDQVGLNTGELFF.

The chain recombines TRBV27 with TRBJ2-3; 9 nucleotides match TRBD2. The CDR3 runs to 17 residues. V dropped 2 bases and J dropped 6; count of bases not matched to a gene: 12. Germline V CDR1 and CDR2: MNHEY, SMNVEV (reference sequence). CDR3 residues: CASSLAPPREGQDTQYF. Written as DNA, the CDR3 is TGTGCCAGCAGTTTAGCCCCCCCGCGGGAGGGCCAGGATACGCAGTATTTT.

The genes are TRBV27 and TRBJ2-7; D not certain. V was clipped by 4 bases and J by 9 bases, with 13 bases between them. The CDR3 has 12 residues. Germline V gene sequence: CDR1 MNHEY, CDR2 SMNVEV (reference sequence). The CDR3 DNA reads TGTGCCAGCAGTTCAGACTTGGGTCCGCAGTACTTC. This translates into CASSSDLGPQYF.

The J gene is TRBJ2-5, the V gene TRBV28; 8 nucleotides match TRBD2. Germline CDR1 MDHEN, CDR2 SYDVKM. The length of the CDR3 is 14 residues. V gave up 9 bases and J gave up 5 bases; unmatched junction bases: 11. The CDR3, as DNA: TGTGCCAGTATTAGCGGGGCCCAGGCGGAGACCCAGTACTTC. This sequence encodes CASISGAQAETQYF. The variable domain in full, completed from reference TRBV28 and TRBJ2-5, reads DVKVTQSSRYLVKRTGEKVFLECVQDMDHENMFWYRQDPGLGLRLIYFSYDVKMKEKGDIPEGYSVSREKKERFSLILESASTNQTSMYLCASISGAQAETQYFGPGTRLLVL.

This clone was found once. This chain joins TRBV7-2 and TRBJ1-1; D ambiguous. CDR1 SGHTA and CDR2 FQGNSA come from the germline V gene. The length of the CDR3 is 13 residues. V lost 5 bases to trimming and J lost 2 bases, with 9 bases between them. CDR3 nucleotide sequence: TGTGCCAGCAGCCCAAATTTTAACACTGAAGCTTTCTTT. The encoded protein is CASSPNFNTEAFF.

The gene calls are TRBV11-2 and TRBJ2-7, with D possibly being TRBD1 or TRBD2 (6 bases each). CDR1 and CDR2 (germline): SGHAT, FQNNGV. The CDR3 has 13 amino acids. Trimming took 6 bases from V and 6 from J, leaving 15 bases between them. The DNA of the CDR3 is TGTGCCAGCAGTTACGGGGGCTACCCCGAGCAGTACTTC. As protein: CASSYGGYPEQYF.

The CDR3 reads CASSMYQGYEQYF. The CDR3 DNA sequence: TGTGCCAGTAGTATGTACCAGGGCTACGAGCAGTACTTC. V and J are TRBV19 and TRBJ2-7, with a weak D call TRBD1 (5 bases). Germline V CDR1 and CDR2: LNHDA, SQIVND (reference sequence). The CDR3 covers 13 residues. V gave up 3 bases and J gave up 3 bases, with 9 bases separating them.

This clone was detected once. This rearrangement joins TRBV21-1 to TRBJ2-7; the DNA was not used to check the table's D call, TRBD1. TRBV21-1 is labeled a pseudogene. This CDR3 comprises 16 residues. The CDR3 region has the DNA TGTGCCAGCAGCATATCCTCCGGGACAGGGGTATACGAGCAGTACTTC. Amino acid sequence: CASSISSGTGVYEQYF.

This sequence joins TRBV11-2 and TRBJ2-7, with D perhaps TRBD1 or TRBD2 (5 bases each). The germline CDR1 and CDR2 sequences are SGHAT and FQNNGV. Trimming removed 3 bases from V and 1 base from J, with 7 bases in between. The CDR3 length is 13 residues. This chain's CDR3 is CASSFGGSYEQYF. In nucleotides, the CDR3 is TGTGCCAGCAGCTTTGGGGGTTCCTACGAGCAGTACTTC.

CDR3 nucleotides: TGTGCCAGCAGTAGGTCAGGGGTAGGGAACGAGCAGTACTTC. This sequence encodes CASSRSGVGNEQYF. The rearrangement links TRBV11-2 to TRBJ2-7, with a weak D call TRBD1 (6 bases). Germline lookup yields CDR1 SGHAT and CDR2 FQNNGV. The ends were cut back, 6 bases at V and 5 bases at J, with 17 bases in the middle. The CDR3 length is 14 residues.

The V and J genes are TRBV6-5 and TRBJ1-5; D unclear. Trimming left V 2 bases short and J 3 bases short, with 8 bases between. There are 14 residues in the CDR3. The V gene's germline CDR1 is MNHEY and CDR2 SVGAGI. CDR3 nucleotides: TGTGCCAGCAGTTACCGGGCAGACAATCAGCCCCAGCATTTT. Its translation is CASSYRADNQPQHF.